This TCR beta chain was obtained from a study of blood T cell repertoires in COVID-19. Study-level background: Italy, Spain and the United States were the sources of the convalescent and acute COVID-19 samples. T cells, B-cell-depleted T cells, or PBMCs provided the cDNA or gDNA that served as material.

The protocol was immunoSEQ multiplex PCR, while the TCRdb copy is restricted to in-frame clones and leaves out a portion. This sample has under 55,000 clones; about nine tenths occur once, and the top ten carry 3.9%. V lost 4 bases and J lost 3, with 14 bases in between. The germline gives CDR1 SGHDT, CDR2 YYEEEE. The CDR3 runs to 14 residues. The sequence derives from a human donor in a cohort sampled during active COVID-19. Sequenced material: peripheral blood. The chain couples TRBV5-6 to TRBJ2-7; D perhaps matches TRBD2 (5 bases). This CDR3 is CASSLVQAVYEQYF. Written as DNA, the CDR3 is TGTGCCAGCAGCCTCGTCCAAGCGGTCTACGAGCAGTACTTC.